These 17 T cell receptor beta chains were sequenced from one sample in a study of T cell repertoires in cytomegalovirus infection. TCRdb processed the reads anew with MiXCR; each CDR3 protein has one entry. The table lists roughly 230,000 distinct CDR3 sequences, more than 15% of them singletons. The sequenced sample consisted of CD8+ T cells from PBMCs. All receptors come from a human donor in good health (CMV status not recorded). Some clones in this sample may be carry-over from other donors' samples.

Many counts were recorded for this clonotype. The rearrangement joins TRBV12-3 or TRBV12-4 to TRBJ2-3; D possibly matches TRBD1 or TRBD2 (5 bases each). The CDR3 extends over 15 amino acids. Trimming took off 3 bases at V and 2 bases at J, with 12 bases between the two ends. Written as DNA, the CDR3 is TGTGCCAGCAGTTTCGGGACCAGGGCCACAGATACGCAGTATTTT. This encodes CASSFGTRATDTQYF.

Only a few counts were recorded for this clonotype. The genes are TRBV29-1 and TRBJ2-2, with 7 positions matching TRBD1. Unmatched junction bases numbered 13, after V lost 4 bases and J lost 5 bases. The germline V gene encodes CDR1 SQVTM and CDR2 ANQGSEA. CDR3 length: 16 amino acids. The CDR3 DNA reads TGCAGCGTTGTGGTCCCCGGGACAGAAATTACCGGGGAGCTGTTTTTT. Protein: CSVVVPGTEITGELFF.

The chain links TRBV5-4 to TRBJ2-3; 16 bases match TRBD2. V was clipped by 4 bases and J by 4 bases; unmatched bases: 3. Germline V gives CDR1 SGHNT, CDR2 YYREEE (reference sequence). This CDR3 contains 16 residues. The CDR3 DNA is TGTGCCAGCAGCGTCGGGACTAGCGGGGGGGCAGATACGCAGTATTTT. Translation: CASSVGTSGGADTQYF.

This clonotype was seen repeatedly, ten times or more. The chain couples TRBV28 to TRBJ2-5; D not certain. CDR3 length: 14 residues. CDR1 and CDR2 (germline): MDHEN, SYDVKM. The V end lost 6 bases, the J end lost 0 bases, and 11 bases lay between the germline ends. The CDR3 reads CASSPGLYQETQYF. The CDR3 DNA follows: TGTGCCAGCAGCCCCGGTTTGTACCAAGAGACCCAGTACTTC. Full variable domain (missing parts from reference TRBV28 and TRBJ2-5): DVKVTQSSRYLVKRTGEKVFLECVQDMDHENMFWYRQDPGLGLRLIYFSYDVKMKEKGDIPEGYSVSREKKERFSLILESASTNQTSMYLCASSPGLYQETQYFGPGTRLLVL.

This clonotype was detected a few times. This chain uses TRBV2 with TRBJ2-3; 13 nucleotides line up with TRBD2. V shed 2 bases, J shed 6 bases, and the junction held 2 bases outside the gene matches. There are 15 residues in the CDR3. Looked up from germline, CDR1 is SNHLY and CDR2 is FYNNEI. CDR3 bases: TGTGCCAGCAGTGAAATGACTAGCGGGGGGGATACGCAGTATTTT. Translation: CASSEMTSGGDTQYF. Looking up the rest from reference TRBV2 and TRBJ2-3 gives the full variable domain: EPEVTQTPSHQVTQMGQEVILRCVPISNHLYFYWYRQILGQKVEFLVSFYNNEISEKSEIFDDQFSVERPDGSNFTLKIRSTKLEDSAMYFCASSEMTSGGDTQYFGPGTRLTVL.

At least ten counts were recorded for this clonotype. The chain joins TRBV29-1 to TRBJ1-1, with D uncertain. Germline CDR1 reads SQVTM; CDR2 reads ANQGSEA. The length of the CDR3 is 14 residues. The V end lost 4 bases, the J end lost 6 bases, and 18 bases lay between the germline ends. CDR3 DNA sequence: TGCAGCGTTGTACCTGGACTCCCCGGGGCTGAAGCTTTCTTT. Its protein is CSVVPGLPGAEAFF.

This chain joins TRBV4-1 and TRBJ2-6; D ambiguous. Germline CDR1 is MGHRA and CDR2 is YSYEKL. This CDR3 comprises 17 residues. V was shortened by 0 bases and J by 0 bases, with 9 bases between the two germline ends. CDR3 residues: CASSQESGYSGANVLTF. CDR3 nucleotide sequence: TGCGCCAGCAGCCAAGAGTCCGGCTACTCTGGGGCCAACGTCCTGACTTTC.

Only a few counts were recorded for this clonotype. This chain links TRBV28 with TRBJ2-7; 9 bases are a match to TRBD1. After removal of 6 bases from V and 2 bases from J, the junction contained 8 bases not matched to a gene. This CDR3 region has 15 residues. The V gene's germline CDR1 is MDHEN and CDR2 SYDVKM. CDR3 sequence (DNA): TGTGCCAGCAGGGGGGGACAGGGATCCCCCTACGAGCAGTACTTC. This sequence encodes CASRGGQGSPYEQYF.

There are many counts of this clonotype. The chain has TRBV7-9 and TRBJ2-5; the D is unclear. The germline V gene encodes CDR1 SEHNR and CDR2 FQNEAQ (reference sequence). This CDR3 is built from 16 residues. V dropped 5 bases and J dropped 4 bases, with 20 bases sitting between them. The chain's CDR3 is CASSPPLSGLSETQYF. CDR3 sequence (DNA): TGTGCCAGCAGCCCTCCACTAAGTGGGCTGTCAGAGACCCAGTACTTC.

This clonotype was seen more than once but under ten times. This chain joins TRBV12-3 or TRBV12-4 and TRBJ1-3, with 8 positions matching TRBD1. With V trimmed by 10 bases and J by 2 bases, 4 bases remained unmatched. The length of the CDR3 is 13 residues. The CDR3 bases are TGTGCCACACTGGACAGGGCTGGAAACACCATATATTTT. It codes for CATLDRAGNTIYF.

This clonotype was observed a few times. One end of the junction fails to match germline, which may point to a read error. The chain combines TRBV29-1 with TRBJ1-1; possibly TRBD1 for D (5 bases). CDR1 and CDR2 from the germline V gene are SQVTM and ANQGSEA. The CDR3 has 16 amino acids. CDR3: CSVESGHGGGNSEAFF. As DNA, the CDR3 is TGCAGCGTTGAGTCGGGGCATGGAGGAGGGAACTCTGAAGCTTTCTTT.

This clonotype was counted only a few times. This chain connects TRBV12-3 or TRBV12-4 to TRBJ2-6; TRBD1 aligns across 7 bases. The V segment lost 6 bases and the J segment 3 bases; nucleotides outside the gene matches: 8. The CDR3 extends over 16 amino acids. Written as DNA, the CDR3 is TGTGCCAGCAGCCCCGAAGGGACAGTTGGGGCCAACGTCCTGACTTTC. Translating gives CASSPEGTVGANVLTF.

This clonotype was seen a handful of times. This chain uses TRBV11-2 with TRBJ2-1, with D tentatively TRBD1 (6 bases). Germline CDR1 and CDR2: SGHAT and FQNNGV. This CDR3 has 16 residues. V lost 5 bases and J 7 bases, leaving 21 bases between the germline ends. This chain's CDR3 is CASSPFGPGVVNEQFF. For the CDR3, the DNA is TGTGCCAGCAGCCCTTTCGGTCCAGGGGTCGTAAATGAGCAGTTCTTC.

This clonotype was counted many times. The chain has TRBV10-3 and TRBJ2-7, with no clear D. Germline V gene data show CDR1 as ENHRY and CDR2 as SYGVKD. Trimming took 2 bases from V and 1 from J, leaving 12 bases between them. The CDR3 totals 15 residues. CDR3 in amino acids: CAISETDLGSYEQYF. CDR3 sequence (DNA): TGTGCCATCAGTGAGACTGACCTAGGATCCTACGAGCAGTACTTC.

The chain is built from TRBV7-9 and TRBJ1-1; D is perhaps TRBD1 (6 bases). In germline, CDR1 is SEHNR, CDR2 FQNEAQ (reference sequence). The CDR3 consists of 14 residues. V was clipped by 4 bases and J by 6 bases, with 15 bases between them. In DNA form, the CDR3 reads TGTGCCAGCAGCTCCTTTAGGGGGGTCGCTGAAGCTTTCTTT. Protein: CASSSFRGVAEAFF.

The chain carries TRBV18 and TRBJ2-3, with D possibly being TRBD2 (6 bases). Trimming pared 10 bases from V and 4 bases from J, leaving 21 bases between. CDR3 length: 15 amino acids. Germline lookup yields CDR1 KGHSH and CDR2 LQKENI. The CDR3 nucleotides are TGTGCCACCAATCCCTCAGGAGGGCTAGCAGATACGCAGTATTTT. Translating it yields CATNPSGGLADTQYF. The variable domain in full, with the rest retrieved from reference TRBV18 and TRBJ2-3, is NAGVMQNPRHLVRRRGQEARLRCSPMKGHSHVYWYRQLPEEGLKFMVYLQKENIIDESGMPKERFSAEFPKEGPSILRIQQVVRGDSAAYFCATNPSGGLADTQYFGPGTRLTVL.

The chain couples TRBV27 to TRBJ2-7, with D possibly being TRBD1 or TRBD2 (6 bases each). The CDR3 length is 13 residues. Germline V gene data show CDR1 as MNHEY and CDR2 as SMNVEV (reference sequence). Deletions cut 5 bases from V and 6 bases from J, with 14 bases between. CDR3 in DNA: TGTGCCAGCAGTGCGACACGGGGGCGCGAGCAGTACTTC. Protein product: CASSATRGREQYF.